These 32 T cell receptor beta chains originate from one sample sequenced in a study of blood T cell repertoires in COVID-19. Method: immunoSEQ multiplex PCR; TCRdb's copy keeps in-frame clones and lacks some. The table records over 200,000 clones, 89% of them present only once. Sample: peripheral blood. The receptors were sampled from a middle-aged woman with acute or convalescent COVID-19.

The chain couples TRBV12-3 or TRBV12-4 to TRBJ1-5; D remains unclear. The germline V and J ends were trimmed by 8 bases and 5 bases, with 13 bases remaining between them. This CDR3 comprises 13 residues. The CDR3 sequence: CASAAGSHQPQHF. The CDR3 DNA is TGTGCCAGCGCGGCGGGGTCTCATCAGCCCCAGCATTTT.

This clone has a single count. The chain combines TRBV3-1 (or the pseudogene TRBV3-2) with TRBJ1-4, with D hard to call. The CDR3 runs to 15 residues. Germline CDR1 is LGHDT and CDR2 is YNNKEL (reference sequence). V was shortened by 3 bases and J by 8 bases, with 16 bases between the two germline ends. The CDR3 sequence is CASSQVQAAGEKLFF. In DNA form, the CDR3 reads TGTGCCAGCAGCCAGGTACAAGCGGCAGGAGAAAAACTGTTTTTT.

The chain carries TRBV28 and TRBJ2-5; the D gene is possibly TRBD2 (6 bases). This CDR3 is built from 16 residues. Germline lookup yields CDR1 MDHEN and CDR2 SYDVKM. Trimming left V 3 bases short and J 4 bases short, with 18 bases between. For the CDR3, the DNA is TGTGCCAGCAGTTTTCATTTCAGCGCGGGGCGAGAGACCCAGTACTTC. Its protein product is CASSFHFSAGRETQYF.

The rearrangement links TRBV3-1 (or the pseudogene TRBV3-2) to TRBJ2-2; D is unclear. Germline V lookup: CDR1 LGHDT, CDR2 YNNKEL (reference sequence). This CDR3 contains 14 residues. V was clipped by 1 base and J by 5 bases, with 8 bases between them. CDR3 amino acids: CASSQGPGTGELFF. DNA for the CDR3: TGTGCCAGCAGCCAAGGGCCCGGGACCGGGGAGCTGTTTTTT.

This clone is a singleton in its sample. The chain has TRBV1 and TRBJ2-2; the table names TRBD2, a call not compared with the DNA. TRBV1 is given as a pseudogene. This CDR3 contains 16 residues. The CDR3 sequence: CTSSLSGGLRTGELFF. The CDR3 DNA reads TGCACCAGCAGCCTTAGCGGGGGGCTTCGGACCGGGGAGCTGTTTTTT.

V is TRBV7-2 and J is TRBJ1-1, with D hard to call. Germline lookup yields CDR1 SGHTA and CDR2 FQGNSA. V lost 3 bases and J 0 bases, leaving 11 bases between the germline ends. CDR3 size: 15 residues. The CDR3 bases are TGTGCCAGCAGCTTGGGTGTGCGGTTGAACACTGAAGCTTTCTTT. Translation gives CASSLGVRLNTEAFF.

V gene TRBV11-2 combines with J gene TRBJ1-6; 8 nucleotides align to TRBD1. Germline V CDR1 and CDR2: SGHAT, FQNNGV. J was trimmed by 4 bases and V by 4 bases; bases with no gene match: 6. The length of the CDR3 is 16 residues. The CDR3 reads CASSSGGQAYNSPLHF. DNA of the CDR3: TGTGCCAGCAGCTCAGGGGGACAGGCTTATAATTCACCCCTCCACTTT.

V is TRBV28 and J is TRBJ1-4; 7 positions agree with TRBD1. Per the germline V gene, CDR1 is MDHEN and CDR2 is SYDVKM. The V segment lost 6 bases and the J segment 8 bases; nucleotides outside the gene matches: 9. The length of the CDR3 is 14 residues. The CDR3 is CASRATGVEEKLFF. The CDR3 DNA reads TGTGCCAGCAGAGCTACAGGGGTTGAAGAAAAACTGTTTTTT.

In its sample, this clone was seen once. The rearrangement links TRBV7-4 to TRBJ2-7; the D gene is possibly TRBD1 (6 bases). Trimming took off 4 bases at V and 2 bases at J, with 18 bases between the two ends. This CDR3 has 16 residues. Germline CDR1 reads SGHVT; CDR2 reads SQSDAQ. For the CDR3, the DNA is TGTGCCAGCAGCTCGGCTATGACAGGATCAACCTACGAGCAGTACGTC. Protein: CASSSAMTGSTYEQYV.

V and J are TRBV4-2 and TRBJ2-3; D is undetermined. The CDR3 extends over 14 amino acids. Trimming left V 0 bases short and J 2 bases short, with 6 bases between. Germline lookup yields CDR1 LGHNA and CDR2 YNFKEQ. This CDR3 reads CASSQEANTDTQYF. The CDR3 DNA reads TGTGCCAGCAGCCAAGAAGCCAACACAGATACGCAGTATTTT.

The J gene is TRBJ2-1, the V gene TRBV28; a possible D gene is TRBD1 (5 bases). CDR1 and CDR2 from the germline V gene are MDHEN and SYDVKM. V dropped 3 bases and J dropped 4 bases, with 10 bases sitting between them. The CDR3 has 14 amino acids. The CDR3 DNA reads TGTGCCAGCAGTTTCCTCGGACAATACAATGAGCAGTTCTTC. Amino acids: CASSFLGQYNEQFF.

The chain is built from TRBV5-5 and TRBJ1-3; D unclear. Germline V gives CDR1 SGHKS, CDR2 YYEKEE (reference sequence). The germline V and J ends were trimmed by 4 bases and 7 bases, with 15 bases remaining between them. The length of the CDR3 is 14 residues. For the CDR3, the DNA is TGTGCCAGCAGCCCGTTGAGGGTTGGGAACACCATATATTTT. Protein: CASSPLRVGNTIYF. The full variable domain, with the rest looked up from reference TRBV5-5 and TRBJ1-3, is DAGVTQSPTHLIKTRGQQVTLRCSPISGHKSVSWYQQVLGQGPQFIFQYYEKEERGRGNFPDRFSARQFPNYSSELNVNALLLGDSALYLCASSPLRVGNTIYFGEGSWLTVV.

This rearrangement joins TRBV4-1 to TRBJ1-4; D uncertain. This CDR3 spans 15 amino acids. The V gene lost 3 bases and the J gene lost 5 bases, with 13 bases spanning the gap. The germline gives CDR1 MGHRA, CDR2 YSYEKL. This CDR3 reads CASSQGFTGNEKLFF. CDR3 DNA sequence: TGCGCCAGCAGCCAGGGCTTTACGGGGAATGAAAAACTGTTTTTT.

The genes are TRBV12-3 or TRBV12-4 and TRBJ1-2, with a tentative D call TRBD1 (6 bases). CDR3 length: 13 residues. Trimming pared 2 bases from V and 7 bases from J, leaving 11 bases between. The CDR3 region is CASSLTTGFGYTF. Written as DNA, the CDR3 is TGTGCCAGCAGTTTAACAACAGGGTTTGGCTACACCTTC.

CDR3 bases: TGTGCCAGCAGCGCGACTAGCGGGGGGTGGGAGACCCAGTACTTC. Protein sequence: CASSATSGGWETQYF. This chain links TRBV9 with TRBJ2-5, with TRBD2 matching over 13 bases. The CDR3 has 15 residues. V was clipped by 3 bases and J by 5 bases; unmatched bases: 4. Germline CDR1 and CDR2: SGDLS and YYNGEE.

Points on this clone: Other DNA sequences from this sample encode an identical CDR3 as well. The V gene is TRBV3-1 (or the pseudogene TRBV3-2), the J gene TRBJ1-2, with D uncertain. V lost 1 base and J 0 bases, leaving 6 bases between the germline ends. Germline CDR1 LGHDT, CDR2 YNNKEL (reference sequence). The CDR3 length is 14 residues. The DNA of the CDR3 is TGTGCCAGCAGCCAAGCCGGGGCTAACTATGGCTACACCTTC. This gives the protein CASSQAGANYGYTF.

This sequence joins TRBV11-1 and TRBJ2-1; 7 nucleotides agree with TRBD2. Per the germline V gene, CDR1 is SGHAT and CDR2 is FQDESV (reference sequence). CDR3 length: 16 amino acids. The trim removed 4 bases at V and 3 bases at J, leaving 9 bases unmatched. The CDR3 loop is CASSSPRRGYYNEQFF. In DNA, the CDR3 is TGTGCCAGCAGCTCCCCCCGGCGGGGGTACTACAATGAGCAGTTCTTC.

The J gene is TRBJ2-2, the V gene TRBV13; no clear D. Trimming cost V 1 base and J 3 bases, with 6 bases left between them. Germline lookup yields CDR1 PRHDT and CDR2 FYEKMQ (reference sequence). The CDR3 spans 14 residues. For the CDR3, the DNA is TGTGCCAGCAGCTTAGCCTATTACACCGGGGAGCTGTTTTTT. Translating gives CASSLAYYTGELFF.

The gene calls are TRBV28 and TRBJ2-2, with D unresolved. Trimming cost V 8 bases and J 1 base, with 5 bases left between them. CDR3 length: 12 residues. The germline CDR1 and CDR2 sequences are MDHEN and SYDVKM. The CDR3 sequence is CASGRNTGELFF. The CDR3 DNA sequence: TGTGCCAGCGGGCGGAACACCGGGGAGCTGTTTTTT.

V and J are TRBV11-2 and TRBJ2-7; TRBD1 matches 8 bases. The V gene's germline CDR1 is SGHAT and CDR2 FQNNGV. This CDR3 is 15 amino acids long. As DNA, the CDR3 is TGTGCCAGCAGCTTAGATGGGACAGGCTTTAGCGAGCGGTACGTC. Translating gives CASSLDGTGFSERYV.

V and J are TRBV7-9 and TRBJ1-4; D uncertain. The V and J ends lost 2 bases and 6 bases respectively, with 10 bases between them. The CDR3 loop spans 14 amino acids. Germline values: CDR1 SEHNR, CDR2 FQNEAQ (reference sequence). CDR3 region: CASSLLLSDEKLFF. The CDR3 bases are TGTGCCAGCAGCTTACTTCTCTCCGATGAAAAACTGTTTTTT. The whole variable domain, filled in from reference TRBV7-9 and TRBJ1-4, reads DTGVSQNPRHKITKRGQNVTFRCDPISEHNRLYWYRQTLGQGPEFLTYFQNEAQLEKSRLLSDRFSAERPKGSFSTLEIQRTEQGDSAMYLCASSLLLSDEKLFFGSGTQLSVL.

V and J are TRBV2 and TRBJ2-3; 7 nucleotides agree with TRBD1. This CDR3 has 15 residues. Trimming took 7 bases from V and 6 from J; bases not matched to a gene: 13. The germline V gene has CDR1 SNHLY and CDR2 FYNNEI. The CDR3 coding sequence is TGTGCCAGCAAAGTCCTGACAGGGCCTCTGGATACGCAGTATTTT. Translated: CASKVLTGPLDTQYF.

CDR3 DNA sequence: TGTGCCAGCACCCCGGACAGGGGGGGAACTGAAGCTTTCTTT. It yields the protein CASTPDRGGTEAFF. The V gene is TRBV18, the J gene TRBJ1-1, with TRBD1 matching 10 bases. The length of the CDR3 is 14 residues. The V gene end was trimmed by 8 bases and the J gene end by 5 bases; junction bases not matched to a gene: 8. The germline V gene has CDR1 KGHSH and CDR2 LQKENI. The entire variable domain, with the rest obtained from reference TRBV18 and TRBJ1-1, is as follows: NAGVMQNPRHLVRRRGQEARLRCSPMKGHSHVYWYRQLPEEGLKFMVYLQKENIIDESGMPKERFSAEFPKEGPSILRIQQVVRGDSAAYFCASTPDRGGTEAFFGQGTRLTVV.

This chain links TRBV5-1 with TRBJ1-4, with TRBD1 as a possible D gene (6 bases). The CDR3 covers 15 residues. V lost 4 bases and J 2 bases, leaving 12 bases between the germline ends. Germline CDR1 reads SGHRS; CDR2 reads YFSETQ. The chain's CDR3 is CASSGTGHTNEKLFF. In DNA, the CDR3 is TGCGCCAGCAGCGGGACGGGACATACTAATGAAAAACTGTTTTTT.

The V and J genes are TRBV30 and TRBJ2-3, with TRBD2 matching 15 bases. CDR1 is GTSNPN and CDR2 is SVGIG in the germline V gene (reference sequence). The V and J ends lost 8 bases and 3 bases, in that order; junction bases with no gene match: 12. The CDR3 sequence is 17 residues long. The CDR3 DNA is TGTGCCCTCGGACTAGCGGGGGGGACGCGTCTTACAGATACGCAGTATTTT. Translation gives CALGLAGGTRLTDTQYF.

The table lists this clone with a few counts. The V gene is TRBV29-1, the J gene TRBJ2-2; tentatively, D is TRBD2 (5 bases). V lost 5 bases, J lost 6 bases, and 19 bases lay in between. This CDR3 region has 15 residues. Germline-derived CDR1 and CDR2 are SQVTM and ANQGSEA. CDR3 amino acids: CSVTAFTSGSGELFF. For the CDR3, the DNA is TGCAGCGTTACGGCGTTTACTAGTGGGTCCGGGGAGCTGTTTTTT.

The J gene is TRBJ2-2, the V gene TRBV9, with TRBD2 matching over 9 bases. The germline gives CDR1 SGDLS, CDR2 YYNGEE. The CDR3 sequence is 15 residues long. The CDR3 DNA reads as TGTCCAACCACTTTCGCGGGGGGGCTTTCCGGGGAGCTGTTTTTT. Amino acids: CPTTFAGGLSGELFF.

Written as DNA, the CDR3 is TGTGCCAGCACAGAGACAGGGGCGAACACTGAAGCTTTCTTT. It is translated as CASTETGANTEAFF. The V gene is TRBV6-5, the J gene TRBJ1-1, with 8 bases identical to TRBD1. Germline V lookup: CDR1 MNHEY, CDR2 SVGAGI. V trimming: 7 bases; J trimming: 1 base; junction bases outside the gene matches: 5. The CDR3 spans 14 residues.

The CDR3 bases are TGTGCCAGCAGCACCCTCCGGGACTGGGGGGACGGCGGCTACACCTTC. As protein: CASSTLRDWGDGGYTF. J is TRBJ1-2 and V is TRBV9; D possibly corresponds to TRBD1 (5 bases). The CDR3 has 16 amino acids. V dropped 4 bases and J dropped 8 bases, with 24 bases sitting between them. Per the germline V gene, CDR1 is SGDLS and CDR2 is YYNGEE.

This sequence joins TRBV7-9 and TRBJ1-2; D might be TRBD1 (6 bases). This CDR3 has 15 amino acids. The germline V gene encodes CDR1 SEHNR and CDR2 FQNEAQ (reference sequence). V was clipped by 1 base and J by 5 bases, with 14 bases between them. CDR3 residues: CASSLVAGQPYGYTF. The CDR3 nucleotides read TGTGCCAGCAGCTTAGTGGCCGGACAGCCTTATGGCTACACCTTC. Looking up the rest from reference TRBV7-9 and TRBJ1-2 gives the full variable domain: DTGVSQNPRHKITKRGQNVTFRCDPISEHNRLYWYRQTLGQGPEFLTYFQNEAQLEKSRLLSDRFSAERPKGSFSTLEIQRTEQGDSAMYLCASSLVAGQPYGYTFGSGTRLTVV.

The DNA for the CDR3 is TGTGCCACCAGTGACAGGACTAGCGGTTCCTACAATGAGCAGTTCTTC. Translated: CATSDRTSGSYNEQFF. V is TRBV24-1 and J is TRBJ2-1; TRBD2 agrees at 10 bases. V was pared by 4 bases and J by 1 base, with 3 bases of the junction left unmatched. Germline-derived CDR1 and CDR2 are KGHDR and SFDVKD. The CDR3 is 16 residues long.

This clone was found once. This chain uses TRBV25-1 with TRBJ1-6; 7 nucleotides line up with TRBD1. V was pared by 8 bases and J by 5 bases, with 6 bases of the junction left unmatched. Germline CDR1 MGHDK, CDR2 SYGVNS. This CDR3 comprises 14 residues. CDR3 amino acids: CASAGQRDNSPLHF. CDR3 DNA: TGTGCCAGCGCGGGACAGCGAGATAATTCACCCCTCCACTTT.